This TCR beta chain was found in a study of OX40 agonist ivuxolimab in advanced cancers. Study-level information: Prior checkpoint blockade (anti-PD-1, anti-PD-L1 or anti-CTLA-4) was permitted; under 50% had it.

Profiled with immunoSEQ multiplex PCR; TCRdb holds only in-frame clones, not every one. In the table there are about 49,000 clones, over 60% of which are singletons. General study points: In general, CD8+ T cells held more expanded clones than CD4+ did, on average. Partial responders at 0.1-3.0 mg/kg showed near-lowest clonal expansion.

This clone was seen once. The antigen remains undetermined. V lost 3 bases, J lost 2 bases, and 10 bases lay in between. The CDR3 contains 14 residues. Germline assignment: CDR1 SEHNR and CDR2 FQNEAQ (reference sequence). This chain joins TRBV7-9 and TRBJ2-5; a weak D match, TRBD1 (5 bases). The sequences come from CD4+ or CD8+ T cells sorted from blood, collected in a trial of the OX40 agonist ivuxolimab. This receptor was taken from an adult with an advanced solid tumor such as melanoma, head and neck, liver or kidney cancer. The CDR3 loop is CASSLEQDQETQYF. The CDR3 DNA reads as TGTGCCAGCAGCTTGGAACAGGATCAAGAGACCCAGTACTTC.